These 10 T cell receptor beta chains originate from one sample sequenced in a study of T cell responses to AZD1222 COVID-19 vaccine. TCRdb's table, derived via immunoSEQ multiplex PCR, lists solely in-frame clones and lacks some. Of about 100,000 clones in the sample, about 83% are singletons; the top ten hold around a sixth. Sample: peripheral blood, taken on day 0 of AZD1222 vaccination. The origin of the receptors is an adult in good health.

The chain carries TRBV10-2 and TRBJ2-7; D unclear. The length of the CDR3 is 11 residues. The ends were cut back, 5 bases at V and 4 bases at J, with 6 bases in the middle. Per the germline V gene, CDR1 is WSHSY and CDR2 is SAAADI. The CDR3 nucleotides read TGCGCCAGCAGTATTGGGTACGAGCAGTACTTC. Its translation: CASSIGYEQYF.

The V and J genes are TRBV25-1 and TRBJ2-1; tentative D call: TRBD2 (6 bases). Germline CDR1 reads MGHDK; CDR2 reads SYGVNS. Trimming stripped 4 bases from V and 7 bases from J, with 11 bases between. The CDR3 has 13 residues. The CDR3 bases are TGTGCCAGCAGTGGGACTACGGGGAATGAGCAGTTCTTC. Amino acid sequence: CASSGTTGNEQFF.

This clone was detected only once. This chain uses TRBV14 with TRBJ2-7; 7 bases are shared with TRBD1. The CDR3 spans 13 residues. Losses at the gene ends were 1 base for V and 6 bases for J; bases not matched to a gene: 3. Germline V lookup: CDR1 SGHDN, CDR2 FVKESK. CDR3 nucleotide sequence: TGTGCCAGCAGCCAAGCCTACAGGGGCGAGCAGTACTTC. This codes for CASSQAYRGEQYF.

The chain recombines TRBV12-3 or TRBV12-4 with TRBJ2-4; D possibly corresponds to TRBD1 (5 bases). The CDR3 runs 13 residues. V lost 7 bases to trimming and J lost 3 bases, with 10 bases between them. For the CDR3, the DNA is TGTGCCAGCATCCTGCAGGGCAAAAACATTCAGTACTTC. It translates to CASILQGKNIQYF.

The chain joins TRBV7-9 to TRBJ2-7; D is perhaps TRBD1 or TRBD2 (5 bases each). Trimming took off 4 bases at V and 2 bases at J, with 15 bases between the two ends. In germline, CDR1 is SEHNR, CDR2 FQNEAQ (reference sequence). The CDR3 sequence is 15 residues long. This CDR3 is CASSSPGRPTYEQYF. The CDR3 nucleotides read TGTGCCAGCAGCTCTCCGGGACGCCCTACCTACGAGCAGTACTTC. The entire variable domain, with the rest obtained from reference TRBV7-9 and TRBJ2-7, is as follows: DTGVSQNPRHKITKRGQNVTFRCDPISEHNRLYWYRQTLGQGPEFLTYFQNEAQLEKSRLLSDRFSAERPKGSFSTLEIQRTEQGDSAMYLCASSSPGRPTYEQYFGPGTRLTVT.

The chain uses TRBV5-4 and TRBJ2-1; 8 nucleotides match TRBD2. Germline loops: CDR1 SGHNT, CDR2 YYREEE (reference sequence). The CDR3 is made up of 14 amino acids. V dropped 4 bases and J dropped 6; count of bases not matched to a gene: 6. The CDR3 is CASSVSGTLNEQFF. The CDR3 DNA follows: TGTGCCAGCAGCGTTAGCGGGACCCTCAATGAGCAGTTCTTC.

The chain couples TRBV7-2 to TRBJ1-1; D gene unclear. This CDR3 contains 17 residues. Deletions cut 5 bases from V and 4 bases from J, with 23 bases between. Germline values: CDR1 SGHTA, CDR2 FQGNSA. The CDR3 region is CASSLTTPRGVRTEAFF. The DNA of the CDR3 is TGTGCCAGCAGCCTTACCACCCCGCGGGGTGTTCGCACTGAAGCTTTCTTT.

The V call is TRBV6-1, the J call TRBJ2-7; 14 bases map to TRBD2. The CDR3 extends over 17 amino acids. The germline gives CDR1 MNHNS, CDR2 SASEGT. V was clipped by 4 bases and J by 0 bases; unmatched bases: 5. Written as DNA, the CDR3 is TGTGCCAGCAGTGGAAGGACTAGCGGGGGGACCTCCTACGAGCAGTACTTC. As protein: CASSGRTSGGTSYEQYF.

This chain uses TRBV5-1 with TRBJ2-7; 7 nucleotides agree with TRBD2. The CDR3 has 15 residues. With 7 bases clipped from V and 6 bases from J, the junction kept 16 bases outside the gene matches. Germline V gene sequence: CDR1 SGHRS, CDR2 YFSETQ. CDR3 protein: CASSNRLARGSEQYF. The CDR3 coding sequence is TGCGCCAGCTCCAACCGACTAGCCCGAGGTAGCGAGCAGTACTTC.

V usage is TRBV18 and J usage is TRBJ2-7; weak D call: TRBD2 (6 bases). Trimming stripped 3 bases from V and 5 bases from J, with 17 bases between. Germline V gene lookup returns CDR1 KGHSH and CDR2 LQKENI. There are 15 residues in the CDR3. CDR3 protein: CASSPQNSGGNEQYF. Here the CDR3 DNA reads TGTGCCAGCTCACCGCAGAATTCTGGGGGGAACGAGCAGTACTTC.